This T cell receptor beta chain was observed in a study of blood T cell repertoires in COVID-19. Some clones are missing from TCRdb's copy, which holds only in-frame ones; the method was immunoSEQ multiplex PCR. Among tens of thousands of clones listed, roughly nine tenths were seen once. The CDR3 spans 19 residues. CDR1 and CDR2 from the germline V gene are SGHVS and FNYEAQ. V shed 4 bases and J shed 0 bases, with 25 bases lying between them. The sequenced sample was peripheral blood. The receptor was derived from a man aged 45 to 65 with acute or convalescent COVID-19. The gene calls are TRBV7-6 and TRBJ2-7; perhaps TRBD1 as D (6 bases). The CDR3 sequence: CASSYPWGRAHFPSYEQYF. The CDR3 DNA reads TGTGCCAGCAGCTACCCTTGGGGGCGGGCCCACTTCCCCTCCTACGAGCAGTACTTC. The complete variable domain, with remaining parts taken from reference TRBV7-6 and TRBJ2-7, reads GAGVSQSPRYKVTKRGQDVALRCDPISGHVSLYWYRQALGQGPEFLTYFNYEAQQDKSGLPNDRFSAERPEGSISTLTIQRTEQRDSAMYRCASSYPWGRAHFPSYEQYFGPGTRLTVT.